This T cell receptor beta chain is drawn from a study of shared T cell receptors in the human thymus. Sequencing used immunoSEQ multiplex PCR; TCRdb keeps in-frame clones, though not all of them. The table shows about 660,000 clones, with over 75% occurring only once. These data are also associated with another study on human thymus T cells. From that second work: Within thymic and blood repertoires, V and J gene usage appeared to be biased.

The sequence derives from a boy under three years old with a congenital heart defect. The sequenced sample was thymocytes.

CDR3 in DNA: TGTGCCAGCAGTTTAGGCAGGGATGACTACGAGCAGTACTTC. It codes for CASSLGRDDYEQYF. The J gene is TRBJ2-7, the V gene TRBV27; D perhaps matches TRBD1 (5 bases). V was trimmed by 2 bases and J by 3 bases, leaving 11 bases between them. CDR1 and CDR2 from the germline V gene are MNHEY and SMNVEV (reference sequence). The CDR3 loop spans 14 amino acids.